This T cell receptor (beta chain) was identified in a study of T cell responses to AZD1222 COVID-19 vaccine. For the study at large: Some second doses came at about 4 weeks and others at about 12 weeks; these were pooled. Broader study findings: Only after the peak T cell response were repertoires sampled.

The CDR3 runs 13 residues. The V gene lost 8 bases and the J gene lost 7 bases, with 17 bases spanning the gap. CDR1 MNHEY and CDR2 SVGAGI come from the germline V gene. Concerning this clone: The antigen remains unidentified.

Repertoires were generated with immunoSEQ multiplex PCR, while TCRdb's copy carries only in-frame clones and drops some. The sample holds around 150,000 clones, 85% to 90% seen once. The sequence derives from an adult in good health. The V gene is TRBV6-5, the J gene TRBJ1-2; D remains ambiguous. The sequencing used peripheral blood, collected on day 0 of AZD1222 vaccination. CDR3 DNA sequence: TGTGCCAGCCTTACCCCAGGTTTTTTTGGCTACACCTTC. It specifies CASLTPGFFGYTF.